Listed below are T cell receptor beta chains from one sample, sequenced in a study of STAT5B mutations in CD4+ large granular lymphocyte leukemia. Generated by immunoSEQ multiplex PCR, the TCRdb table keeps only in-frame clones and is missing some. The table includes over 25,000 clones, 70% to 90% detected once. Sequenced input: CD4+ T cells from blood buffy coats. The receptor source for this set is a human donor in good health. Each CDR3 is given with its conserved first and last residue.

CASSPGTGSNQPQHF,TRBV28
CASSSSLTGNDVYNEQFF,TRBV5-6
CASSFFGISNQPQHF,TRBV28
CASSQVHGNSYEQYF,TRBV4-3
CASRLAGANTGELFF,TRBV11-3
CASSLGLAANTGELFF,TRBV27
CASSSGQVKGETQYF,TRBV7-3
CASKPLGGEGNEQFF,TRBV19
CASSPTVNQPQHF,TRBV28
CASRTGEDEQFF,TRBV28
CASSYSAYGQYF,TRBV6-5
CASSDWGPSNTEAFF,TRBV6-1
CASRDTGYSGELFF,TRBV5-1
CASTYLGGETQYF,TRBV5-6
CASTQWGGTEKLFF,TRBV7-8
CASTTLDRRDF,TRBV28
CASSDSGTGVGGYTF,TRBV25-1